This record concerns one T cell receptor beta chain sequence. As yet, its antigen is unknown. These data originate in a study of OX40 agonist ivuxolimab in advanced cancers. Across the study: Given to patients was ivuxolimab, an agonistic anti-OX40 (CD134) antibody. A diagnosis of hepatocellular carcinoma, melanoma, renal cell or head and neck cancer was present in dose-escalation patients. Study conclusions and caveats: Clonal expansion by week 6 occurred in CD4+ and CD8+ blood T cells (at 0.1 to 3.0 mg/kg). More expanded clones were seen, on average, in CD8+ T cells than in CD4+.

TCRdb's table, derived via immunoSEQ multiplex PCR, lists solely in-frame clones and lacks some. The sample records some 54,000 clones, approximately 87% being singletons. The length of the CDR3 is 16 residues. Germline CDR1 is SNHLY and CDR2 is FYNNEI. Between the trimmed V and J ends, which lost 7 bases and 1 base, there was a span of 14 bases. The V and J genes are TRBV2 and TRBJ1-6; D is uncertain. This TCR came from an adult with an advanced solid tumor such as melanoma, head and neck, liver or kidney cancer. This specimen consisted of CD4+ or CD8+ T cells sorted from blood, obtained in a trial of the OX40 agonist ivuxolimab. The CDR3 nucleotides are TGTGCCAGCAAATCTTCGGCTAGGTCCTATAATTCACCCCTCCACTTT. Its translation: CASKSSARSYNSPLHF. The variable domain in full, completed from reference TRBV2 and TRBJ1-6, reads EPEVTQTPSHQVTQMGQEVILRCVPISNHLYFYWYRQILGQKVEFLVSFYNNEISEKSEIFDDQFSVERPDGSNFTLKIRSTKLEDSAMYFCASKSSARSYNSPLHFGNGTRLTVT.